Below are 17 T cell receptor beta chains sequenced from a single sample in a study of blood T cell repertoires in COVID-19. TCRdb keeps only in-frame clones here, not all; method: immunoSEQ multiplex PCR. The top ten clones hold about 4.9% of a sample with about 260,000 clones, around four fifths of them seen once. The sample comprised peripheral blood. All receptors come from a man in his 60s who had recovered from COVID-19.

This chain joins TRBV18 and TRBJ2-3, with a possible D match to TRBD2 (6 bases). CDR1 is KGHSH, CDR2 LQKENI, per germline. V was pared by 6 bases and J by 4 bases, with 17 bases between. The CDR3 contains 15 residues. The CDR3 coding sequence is TGTGCCAGCTCTGGAGGGAGGAATCTCCCAGATACGCAGTATTTT. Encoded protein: CASSGGRNLPDTQYF. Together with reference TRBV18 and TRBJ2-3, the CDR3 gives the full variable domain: NAGVMQNPRHLVRRRGQEARLRCSPMKGHSHVYWYRQLPEEGLKFMVYLQKENIIDESGMPKERFSAEFPKEGPSILRIQQVVRGDSAAYFCASSGGRNLPDTQYFGPGTRLTVL.

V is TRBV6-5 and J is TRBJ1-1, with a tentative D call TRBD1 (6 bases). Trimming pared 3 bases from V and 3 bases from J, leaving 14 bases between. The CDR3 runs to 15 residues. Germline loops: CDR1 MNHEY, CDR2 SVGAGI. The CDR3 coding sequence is TGTGCCAGCAGTTATCTGACGGCAGGGGACACTGAAGCTTTCTTT. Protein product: CASSYLTAGDTEAFF.

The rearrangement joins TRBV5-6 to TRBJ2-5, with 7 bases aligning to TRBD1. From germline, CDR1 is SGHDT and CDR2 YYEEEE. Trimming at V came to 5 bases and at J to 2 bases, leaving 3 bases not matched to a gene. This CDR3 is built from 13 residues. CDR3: CASSVQGQETQYF. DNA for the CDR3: TGTGCCAGCAGTGTACAGGGGCAAGAGACCCAGTACTTC.

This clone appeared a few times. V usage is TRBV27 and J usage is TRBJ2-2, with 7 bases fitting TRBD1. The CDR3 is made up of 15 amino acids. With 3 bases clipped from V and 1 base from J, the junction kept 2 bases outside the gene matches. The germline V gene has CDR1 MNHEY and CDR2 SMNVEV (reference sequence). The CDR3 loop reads CASSFNRGNTGELFF. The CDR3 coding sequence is TGTGCCAGCAGTTTTAACAGGGGGAACACCGGGGAGCTGTTTTTT.

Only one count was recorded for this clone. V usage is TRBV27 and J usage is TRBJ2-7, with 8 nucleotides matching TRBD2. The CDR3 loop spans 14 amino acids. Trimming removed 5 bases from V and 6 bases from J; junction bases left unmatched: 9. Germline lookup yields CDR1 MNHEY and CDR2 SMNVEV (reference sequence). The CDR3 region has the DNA TGTGCCAGCAGTCAACGGGGGGGTCATGCCGAGCAGTACTTC. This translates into CASSQRGGHAEQYF.

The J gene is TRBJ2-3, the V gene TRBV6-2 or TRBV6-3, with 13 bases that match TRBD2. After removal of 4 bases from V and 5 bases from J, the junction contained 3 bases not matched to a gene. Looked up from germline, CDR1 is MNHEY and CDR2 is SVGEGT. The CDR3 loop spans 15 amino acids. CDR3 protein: CASSFRTSGRDTQYF. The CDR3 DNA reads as TGTGCCAGCAGTTTTCGGACTAGCGGGAGAGATACGCAGTATTTT.

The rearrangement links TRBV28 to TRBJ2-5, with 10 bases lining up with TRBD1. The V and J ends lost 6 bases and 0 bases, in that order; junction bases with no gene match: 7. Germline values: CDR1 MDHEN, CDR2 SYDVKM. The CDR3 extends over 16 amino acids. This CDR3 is CASSLMGQGHQETQYF. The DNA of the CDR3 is TGTGCCAGCAGCCTAATGGGACAGGGGCACCAAGAGACCCAGTACTTC.

The CDR3 DNA follows: TGTGCCAGCAGCTTAAAAGGTGCGGGAGGTAGGGGCCACGAGCAGTACTTC. Translating it yields CASSLKGAGGRGHEQYF. The genes are TRBV7-8 and TRBJ2-7; the match to TRBD2 covers 8 bases. Per germline, CDR1 SGHVS and CDR2 FQNEAQ. Trimming at V came to 2 bases and at J to 5 bases, leaving 14 bases not matched to a gene. The CDR3 runs to 17 residues. Full variable domain (missing parts from reference TRBV7-8 and TRBJ2-7): GAGVSQSPRYKVAKRGQDVALRCDPISGHVSLFWYQQALGQGPEFLTYFQNEAQLDKSGLPSDRFFAERPEGSVSTLKIQRTQQEDSAVYLCASSLKGAGGRGHEQYFGPGTRLTVT.

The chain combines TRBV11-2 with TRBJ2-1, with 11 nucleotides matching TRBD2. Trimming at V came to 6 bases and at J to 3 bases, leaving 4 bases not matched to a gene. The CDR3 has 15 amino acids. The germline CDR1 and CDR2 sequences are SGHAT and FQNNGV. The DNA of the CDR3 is TGTGCCAGCAGTCGAGGGACTAGCGGCTACAATGAGCAGTTCTTC. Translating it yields CASSRGTSGYNEQFF. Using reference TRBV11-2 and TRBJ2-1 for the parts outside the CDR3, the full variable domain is EAGVAQSPRYKIIEKRQSVAFWCNPISGHATLYWYQQILGQGPKLLIQFQNNGVVDDSQLPKDRFSAERLKGVDSTLKIQPAKLEDSAVYLCASSRGTSGYNEQFFGPGTRLTVL.

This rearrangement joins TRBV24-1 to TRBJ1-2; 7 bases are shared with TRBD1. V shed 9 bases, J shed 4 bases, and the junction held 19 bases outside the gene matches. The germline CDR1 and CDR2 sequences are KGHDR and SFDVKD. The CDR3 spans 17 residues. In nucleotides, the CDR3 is TGTGCCACCCAGGGGACAGCACGGACCGGGTTAAGCTATGGCTACACCTTC. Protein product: CATQGTARTGLSYGYTF.

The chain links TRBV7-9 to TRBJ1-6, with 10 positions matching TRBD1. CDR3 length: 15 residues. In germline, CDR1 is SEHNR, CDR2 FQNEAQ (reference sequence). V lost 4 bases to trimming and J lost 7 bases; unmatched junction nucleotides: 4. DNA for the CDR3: TGTGCCAGCAGCTCAAGACAGGGGGCAAATTCACCCCTCCACTTT. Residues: CASSSRQGANSPLHF.

DNA of the CDR3: TGTGCCAGCAGTCTTAAGGGGGCGGGTGGCTACACCTTC. Its protein is CASSLKGAGGYTF. The chain carries TRBV2 and TRBJ1-2; 7 bases are a match to TRBD1. The CDR3 spans 13 residues. Germline-derived CDR1 and CDR2 are SNHLY and FYNNEI. V shed 5 bases, J shed 7 bases, and the junction held 7 bases outside the gene matches.

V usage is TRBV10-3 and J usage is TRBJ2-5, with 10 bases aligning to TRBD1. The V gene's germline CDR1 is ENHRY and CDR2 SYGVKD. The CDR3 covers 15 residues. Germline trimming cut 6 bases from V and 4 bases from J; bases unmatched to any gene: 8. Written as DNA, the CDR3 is TGTGCCATCAGCCCGGGACAGGGGTCCAGAGAGACCCAGTACTTC. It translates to CAISPGQGSRETQYF.

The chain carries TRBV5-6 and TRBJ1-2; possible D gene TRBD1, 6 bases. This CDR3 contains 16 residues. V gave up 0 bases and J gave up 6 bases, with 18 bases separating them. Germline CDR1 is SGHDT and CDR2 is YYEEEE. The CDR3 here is CASSLVGTPRRDGYTF. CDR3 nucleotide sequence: TGTGCCAGCAGCTTGGTGGGGACACCGAGAAGAGATGGCTACACCTTC.

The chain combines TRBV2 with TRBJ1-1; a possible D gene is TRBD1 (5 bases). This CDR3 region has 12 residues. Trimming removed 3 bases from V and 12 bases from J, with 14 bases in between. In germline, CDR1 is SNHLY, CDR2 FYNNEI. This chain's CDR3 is CASSESRALTFF. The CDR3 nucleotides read TGTGCCAGCAGTGAGAGCAGGGCTCTAACTTTCTTT.

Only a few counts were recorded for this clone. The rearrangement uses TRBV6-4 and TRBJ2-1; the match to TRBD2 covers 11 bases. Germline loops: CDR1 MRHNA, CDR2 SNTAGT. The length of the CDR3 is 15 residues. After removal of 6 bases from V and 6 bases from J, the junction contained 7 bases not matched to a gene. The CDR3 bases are TGTGCCAGCAGACGGACTAGCGGGCGCCTCAATGAGCAGTTCTTC. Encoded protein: CASRRTSGRLNEQFF.

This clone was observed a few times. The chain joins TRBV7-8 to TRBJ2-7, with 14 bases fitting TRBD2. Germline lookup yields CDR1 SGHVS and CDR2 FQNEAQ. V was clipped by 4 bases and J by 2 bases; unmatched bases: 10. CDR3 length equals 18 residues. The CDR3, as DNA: TGTGCCAGCAGCTCAGGGGGGACTAGCGGGAGAGGGACCTACGAGCAGTACTTC. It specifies CASSSGGTSGRGTYEQYF.